This T cell receptor beta chain emerged from a study of monozygotic twins with inflammatory bowel disease. TCRdb reprocessed the 5' RACE reads and keeps a single row for each CDR3 protein, giving no DNA. This table lists more than 350,000 distinct CDR3 sequences. Germline V gene data show CDR1 as SGHRS and CDR2 as YFSETQ. CDR3 length equals 20 residues. In the case of this clonotype: The target antigen is unknown.

Points from the study as a whole: Results did not support any single strong IBD-associated signal or clonotype.

The chain has TRBV5-1 and TRBJ2-7; TCRdb proposes TRBD1, but this gene call is untestable without DNA. The specimen was blood. The origin of this receptor is a human donor with ulcerative colitis or Crohn's disease, or a healthy co-twin of an affected twin (not recorded which). This CDR3 is CASSLGGGTGGTSGNREQYF.